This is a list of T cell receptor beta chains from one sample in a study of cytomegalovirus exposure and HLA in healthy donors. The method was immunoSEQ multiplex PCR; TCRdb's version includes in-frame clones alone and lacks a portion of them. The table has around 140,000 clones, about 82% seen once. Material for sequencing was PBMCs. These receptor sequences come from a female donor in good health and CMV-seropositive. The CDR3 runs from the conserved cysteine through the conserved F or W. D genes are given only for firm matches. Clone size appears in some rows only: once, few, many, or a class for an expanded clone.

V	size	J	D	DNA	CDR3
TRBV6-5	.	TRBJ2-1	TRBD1	TGTGCCAGCAGCTTGACAGGGGACTCCTACAATGAGCAGTTCTTC	CASSLTGDSYNEQFF
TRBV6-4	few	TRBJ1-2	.	TGTGCCAGCAGTGACGAGGGTTCGGGCTACACCTTC	CASSDEGSGYTF
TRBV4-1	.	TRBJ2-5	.	TGCGCCGGCCTCAGGACCCAGTACTTC	CAGLRTQYF
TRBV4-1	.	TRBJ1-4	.	TGCGCCAGCAGCCCTCTCCGTGCGGGCGAGCGCGAAAAACTGTTTTTT	CASSPLRAGEREKLFF
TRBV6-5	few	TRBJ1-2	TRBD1	TGTGCCAGCAGTCCGGGACAGGGAGCTAACTATGGCTACACCTTC	CASSPGQGANYGYTF
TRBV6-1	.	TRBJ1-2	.	TGTGCCAGCAGTGAGAGTATGGGCAGGGGCTATGGCTACACCTTC	CASSESMGRGYGYTF
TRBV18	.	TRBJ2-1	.	TGTGCCAGCTCACCATTCCCCAGCAATGAGCAGTTCTTC	CASSPFPSNEQFF
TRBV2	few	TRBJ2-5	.	TGTGCCAGCAGGACCCTCGAGGAAGAGACCCAGTACTTC	CASRTLEEETQYF
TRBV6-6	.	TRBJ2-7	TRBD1	TGTGCCAGCAGCTCCGGGACAGGGGGGTCCTACGAGCAGTACTTC	CASSSGTGGSYEQYF
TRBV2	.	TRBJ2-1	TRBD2	TGTGCCAGCAGTCCTAGCGGAGGCTCCTACAATGAGCAGTTCTTC	CASSPSGGSYNEQFF
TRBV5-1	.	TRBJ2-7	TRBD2	TGCGCCAGCAGCCAGGGACTAGGTTGGGAGCAGTACTTC	CASSQGLGWEQYF
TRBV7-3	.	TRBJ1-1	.	TGTGCCAGCAGCTTATCGGTCGATCGGACTGAAGCTTTCTTT	CASSLSVDRTEAFF
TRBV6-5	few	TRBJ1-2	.	TGTGCCAGCAGTCTTGGAGAAGGGGGTTTCTATGGCTACACCTTC	CASSLGEGGFYGYTF
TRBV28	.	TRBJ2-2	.	TGTGCCAGCAGTGCGCCGGGCGGGGAGCTGTTTTTT	CASSAPGGELFF
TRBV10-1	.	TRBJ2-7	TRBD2	TGCGCCAGCAGCGCCGCGGGGGGGTCCTTTTACGAGCAGTACTTC	CASSAAGGSFYEQYF
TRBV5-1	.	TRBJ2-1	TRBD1	TGCGCCAGCAGGGGGACAGGGTCGGGCTACAATGAGCAGTTCTTC	CASRGTGSGYNEQFF
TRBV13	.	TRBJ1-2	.	TGTGCCAGCAGCCAGAGGGACATTCCGCCCTATGGCTACACCTTC	CASSQRDIPPYGYTF
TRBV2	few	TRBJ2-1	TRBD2	TGTGCCAGCAGTGGTTCTAGCGGGGGGGCTAGGGGTGAGCAGTTCTTC	CASSGSSGGARGEQFF
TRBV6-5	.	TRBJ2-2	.	TGTGCCAGCAGAACCGGGACAAAAAACACCGGGGAGCTGTTTTTT	CASRTGTKNTGELFF
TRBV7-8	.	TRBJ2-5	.	TGTGCCAGCAGCTTTCTCCCCGAGACCCAGTACTTC	CASSFLPETQYF
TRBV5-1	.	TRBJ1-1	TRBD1	TGCGCCAGCAGTCCCGCCGGACAGGGTATTGGGGAAGCTTTCTTT	CASSPAGQGIGEAFF
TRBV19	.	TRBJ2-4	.	TGTGCCAGTAGTATTAGCAGGGCAGGGAACATTCAGTACTTC	CASSISRAGNIQYF
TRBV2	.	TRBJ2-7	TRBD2	TGTGCCAGCAGTCCCATCCCCGGGACTACGCAGTACTTC	CASSPIPGTTQYF
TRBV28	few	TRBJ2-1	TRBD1	TGTGCCAGCAGTTTAGGGACAGGGCGTTGGAATGAGCAGTTCTTC	CASSLGTGRWNEQFF
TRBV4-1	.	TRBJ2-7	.	TGCGCCAGCAGCCAACAACCCAGGGGCGAGCAGTACTTC	CASSQQPRGEQYF
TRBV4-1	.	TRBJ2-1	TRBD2	TGCGCCAGCAGACCCTTCAAGCCGGGACTAGCCCAACTTTACAATGAGCAGTTCTTC	CASRPFKPGLAQLYNEQFF
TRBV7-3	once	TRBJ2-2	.	TGTGCCAGCAGCTTAACGGCGACTAGGGGAAACACCGGGGAGCTGTTTTTT	CASSLTATRGNTGELFF
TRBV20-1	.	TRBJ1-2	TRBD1	TGCAGTGCTAGGACAGGGGGTGGCTACACCTTC	CSARTGGGYTF
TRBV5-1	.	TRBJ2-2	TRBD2	TGCGCCAGCAGCATTACCGGGACTACTACCGGGGAGCTGTTTTTT	CASSITGTTTGELFF
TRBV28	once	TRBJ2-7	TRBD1	TGTGCCAGCAGTACTGGACAGGGAACCTACGAGCAGTACTTC	CASSTGQGTYEQYF
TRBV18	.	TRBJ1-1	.	TGTGCCAGCTCACGAGGACAGCAGAACACTGAAGCTTTCTTT	CASSRGQQNTEAFF
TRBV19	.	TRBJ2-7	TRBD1	TGTGCCAGTAGCACGACAGGGCCGGGCTACGAGCAGTACTTC	CASSTTGPGYEQYF
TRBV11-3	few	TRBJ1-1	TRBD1	TGTGCCAGCAGCAGACAGGGTATGAACACTGAAGCTTTCTTT	CASSRQGMNTEAFF
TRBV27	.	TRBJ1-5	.	TGTGCCAGCAGCCGGGTAAGAGATCAGCCCCAGCATTTT	CASSRVRDQPQHF
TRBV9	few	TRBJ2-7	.	TGTGCCAGCAGCGTAGGAGGAGGACGTGGGGCCTACGAGCAGTACTTC	CASSVGGGRGAYEQYF
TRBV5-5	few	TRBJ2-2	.	TGTGCCAGCAGCTTAAGGGCGGCGGGGGCGCTTCCCGGGGAGCTGTTTTTT	CASSLRAAGALPGELFF
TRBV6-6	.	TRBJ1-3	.	TGTGCCAGCATCAGGGCCTCTGGAAACACCATATATTTT	CASIRASGNTIYF
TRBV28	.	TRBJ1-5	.	TGTGCCAGCAGCGCAGGGAATCAGCCCCAGCATTTT	CASSAGNQPQHF
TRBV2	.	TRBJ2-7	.	TGTGCCAGCATGGGGGGGCTAGGCTACGAGCAGTACTTC	CASMGGLGYEQYF
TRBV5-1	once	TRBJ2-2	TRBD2	TGCGCCAGCAGCTTAACGGGGGGTAACACCGGGGAGCTGTTTTTT	CASSLTGGNTGELFF